This entry features one T cell receptor beta chain sequence. This specimen comes from a study of blood T cell repertoires in COVID-19. Study as a whole: The United States, Italy and Spain supplied acute and convalescent COVID-19 samples. Sample material is recorded as cDNA or gDNA derived from T cells, B-cell-depleted T cells, or PBMCs.

Original processing notes: The authors estimated nucleated cell counts from reference gene primer amplification. TCRdb's copy holds only in-frame clones and misses some; the assay was immunoSEQ multiplex PCR. That table furnishes V, J and clone size, whereas the DNA furnished D and trimming. The table shows about 110,000 clones, with around 90% occurring only once. Trimming left V 5 bases short and J 2 bases short, with 13 bases between. The CDR3 sequence is 15 residues long. The germline V gene has CDR1 SGHTS and CDR2 YDEGEE. This clonotype was sampled from a woman in her 30s with acute or convalescent COVID-19. Sequenced material: peripheral blood. The chain links TRBV5-8 to TRBJ1-4; D uncertain. The CDR3: CASSFGVGTNEKLFF. The CDR3 bases are TGTGCCAGCAGTTTCGGGGTTGGCACTAATGAAAAACTGTTTTTT. The full variable domain, rest sourced from reference TRBV5-8 and TRBJ1-4, is EAGVTQSPTHLIKTRGQQATLRCSPISGHTSVYWYQQALGLGLQFLLWYDEGEERNRGNFPPRFSGRQFPNYSSELNVNALELEDSALYLCASSFGVGTNEKLFFGSGTQLSVL.